These 2 T cell receptor beta chains were sequenced from one sample in a study of gammadelta T cells during hepatitis C antiviral therapy. Using roughly 23-32 PCR cycles, TRG and TRD CDR3 amplicons were generated. Sorted cells provided mRNA, which was converted into cDNA. TCRdb itself ran the reads through MiXCR, one entry per CDR3 protein. The listing contains 2 distinct CDR3 sequences. Treatment noted: sofosbuvir plus ledipasvir, interferon-free. Specimen: gamma-delta T cells from peripheral blood, collected at week 12 follow-up after direct-acting antiviral therapy. The receptor set was obtained from an adult with chronic hepatitis C.

A remark on this clonotype: This beta chain appears as a stray read in a library generated for delta chains; its size is not informative. V and J are TRBV5-8 and TRBJ2-7; unclear D gene. CDR1 and CDR2 from the germline V gene are SGHTS and YDEGEE. V dropped 6 bases and J dropped 2 bases, with 12 bases sitting between them. The CDR3 runs 13 residues. The CDR3 coding sequence is TGTGCCAGCAACCCGGACGCGGCCTACGAGCAGTACTTC. Its translation: CASNPDAAYEQYF. The complete variable domain, with remaining parts taken from reference TRBV5-8 and TRBJ2-7, reads EAGVTQSPTHLIKTRGQQATLRCSPISGHTSVYWYQQALGLGLQFLLWYDEGEERNRGNFPPRFSGRQFPNYSSELNVNALELEDSALYLCASNPDAAYEQYFGPGTRLTVT.

As concerns this clonotype: The library was designed around delta chains, so this beta chain is a stray read whose abundance carries little weight. The chain uses TRBV4-3 and TRBJ1-1; 7 nucleotides match TRBD1. This CDR3 is built from 15 residues. Trimming at V came to 4 bases and at J to 4 bases, leaving 9 bases not matched to a gene. Germline CDR1 reads LGHNA; CDR2 reads YSLEER. The CDR3 loop reads CASSLIKGTATEAFF. The CDR3 coding sequence is TGCGCCAGCAGCCTTATTAAGGGGACAGCCACTGAAGCTTTCTTT.